These 32 T cell receptor beta chains were all obtained from the same sample, sequenced in a study of T-cell reconstitution after alpha-beta-depleted transplantation in children. TCRbeta library preparation incorporated unique molecular identifiers. One entry per CDR3 protein, called by TCRdb with MiXCR from the PCR reads. The sample includes 230,000 or so distinct CDR3 sequences, about 12% of them seen just once. The input for sequencing was PBMCs from the stem cell graft donor, taken from the stem cell graft. The receptors originated from a human donor who donated a stem cell graft to a child with acute lymphoblastic leukemia.

Remarks on this clonotype: A much larger clone differs by one base, so this may be a read error. The V gene is TRBV12-3 or TRBV12-4, the J gene TRBJ2-4, with a possible D match to TRBD1 (6 bases). The CDR3 covers 16 residues. CDR3 protein: CGSSTDRPVAKNIQYF. CDR3 nucleotide sequence: TGTGGCAGCAGCACCGACAGGCCCGTAGCCAAAAACATTCAGTACTTC.

This clonotype was detected ten times or more. The chain employs TRBV9 and TRBJ2-3; D call uncertain. Germline loops: CDR1 SGDLS, CDR2 YYNGEE. V gave up 4 bases and J gave up 1 base, with 7 bases separating them. This CDR3 comprises 13 residues. The CDR3 DNA is TGTGCCAGCAGCCCCAAGCGCACAGATACGCAGTATTTT. Translated, it gives CASSPKRTDTQYF.

This clonotype has just a few counts. The chain has TRBV30 and TRBJ1-5; D is unresolved. The V and J ends lost 3 bases and 7 bases respectively, with 13 bases between them. The germline gives CDR1 GTSNPN, CDR2 SVGIG (reference sequence). CDR3 size: 13 residues. CDR3 region: CAWRSVEGQPQHF. The CDR3 DNA sequence: TGTGCCTGGAGATCGGTAGAAGGACAGCCCCAGCATTTT.

The table lists this clonotype with many counts. This chain links TRBV27 with TRBJ2-7, with TRBD2 matching over 7 bases. The CDR3 length is 13 residues. Trimming cost V 4 bases and J 6 bases; bases outside gene matches: 6. Germline CDR1 reads MNHEY; CDR2 reads SMNVEV (reference sequence). CDR3 loop: CASSYGRTREQYF. CDR3 bases: TGTGCCAGCAGTTACGGGAGGACCCGCGAGCAGTACTTC.

This clonotype has at least ten counts. The chain combines TRBV11-2 with TRBJ1-1, with unresolved D. Germline V lookup: CDR1 SGHAT, CDR2 FQNNGV. Between the trimmed V and J ends, which lost 1 base and 8 bases, there was a span of 8 bases. CDR3 length: 12 residues. CDR3 protein: CASSLVGREAFF. The CDR3, as DNA: TGTGCCAGCAGCTTAGTGGGTCGAGAAGCTTTCTTT.

V is TRBV20-1 and J is TRBJ1-5; unclear D gene. The CDR3 has 14 residues. The V and J ends lost 2 bases and 2 bases respectively, with 10 bases between them. Germline V gene sequence: CDR1 DFQATT, CDR2 SNEGSKA (reference sequence). The CDR3 nucleotides are TGCAGTGCTAGACAGTTCCTTGGCAATCAGCCCCAGCATTTT. It is translated as CSARQFLGNQPQHF.

This clonotype was seen at least ten times. The rearrangement uses TRBV4-3 and TRBJ1-6; perhaps TRBD1 as D (6 bases). The V and J ends lost 1 base and 4 bases respectively, with 14 bases between them. In germline, CDR1 is LGHNA, CDR2 YSLEER. This CDR3 spans 17 amino acids. CDR3 sequence (DNA): TGCGCCAGCAGCCAAGTCGGGGGGGCCCTTTATAATTCACCCCTCCACTTT. The encoded protein is CASSQVGGALYNSPLHF.

There are many counts of this clonotype. Here the CDR3 reads CASSPGLKQPQHF. CDR3 nucleotide sequence: TGTGCCAGCAGTCCAGGTTTGAAACAGCCCCAGCATTTT. The chain carries TRBV28 and TRBJ1-5; the D is unclear. The CDR3 covers 13 residues. In germline, CDR1 is MDHEN, CDR2 SYDVKM. Trimming left V 5 bases short and J 7 bases short, with 12 bases between.

This clonotype occurred many times. V gene TRBV7-9 combines with J gene TRBJ2-2; a possible D gene is TRBD2 (5 bases). V lost 5 bases, J lost 5 bases, and 18 bases lay in between. The CDR3 is 16 residues long. Germline CDR1 is SEHNR and CDR2 is FQNEAQ (reference sequence). CDR3 coding DNA: TGTGCCAGCAGCCAACGGCCGTCGGGATGGACCGGGGAGCTGTTTTTT. This translates into CASSQRPSGWTGELFF.

In this sample, this clonotype turned up many times. The chain combines TRBV11-3 with TRBJ2-1; 10 bases map to TRBD2. From germline, CDR1 is SGHNT and CDR2 YENEEA. The J segment lost 8 bases and the V segment lost 0 bases, leaving 7 bases of the junction unmatched. The length of the CDR3 is 16 residues. The CDR3: CASSLDRLAGAYEQFF. In DNA, the CDR3 is TGTGCCAGCAGCTTAGATCGGCTAGCGGGAGCTTATGAGCAGTTCTTC.

This clonotype was seen ten or more times. J is TRBJ1-4 and V is TRBV28; no definite D call. Germline V gene lookup returns CDR1 MDHEN and CDR2 SYDVKM. Trimming cost V 6 bases and J 0 bases, with 11 bases left between them. The CDR3 is 15 residues long. Here the CDR3 DNA reads TGTGCCAGCAGAACCTTGGGGTCAACTAATGAAAAACTGTTTTTT. Amino acid sequence: CASRTLGSTNEKLFF.

The chain combines TRBV5-1 with TRBJ1-6; no clear D. Deletions cut 4 bases from V and 8 bases from J, with 13 bases between. Germline loops: CDR1 SGHRS, CDR2 YFSETQ. This CDR3 has 14 residues. In nucleotides, the CDR3 is TGCGCCAGCAGCCTGTCTGTAGCGGATTCACCCCTCCACTTT. Protein product: CASSLSVADSPLHF.

This clonotype showed up many times. The CDR3 DNA sequence: TGTGCCAGCAGTCAGTTTATCGGGACCGCGTTCTACGAGCAGTACTTC. Translated, it gives CASSQFIGTAFYEQYF. This chain uses TRBV28 with TRBJ2-7; D possibly matches TRBD1 or TRBD2 (5 bases each). CDR3 length: 16 amino acids. CDR1 is MDHEN, CDR2 SYDVKM, per germline. The V gene lost 5 bases and the J gene lost 3 bases, with 20 bases spanning the gap.

In its sample, this clonotype was seen many times. The CDR3 sequence is CSASDPQGQETQYF. DNA for the CDR3: TGCAGTGCTTCGGACCCCCAAGGACAAGAGACCCAGTACTTC. The chain joins TRBV20-1 to TRBJ2-5, with unresolved D. V lost 5 bases and J lost 2, with 15 bases in between. The germline V gene encodes CDR1 DFQATT and CDR2 SNEGSKA (reference sequence). The CDR3 sequence is 14 residues long.

Only a few counts were recorded for this clonotype. The chain joins TRBV4-2 to TRBJ1-2; 11 bases align to TRBD1. V lost 8 bases to trimming and J lost 3 bases; unmatched junction nucleotides: 14. The CDR3 is made up of 17 amino acids. Germline CDR1 LGHNA, CDR2 YNFKEQ. The CDR3 DNA reads as TGTGCCAGCGGGGGACCTGGACAGGGGGCCTTTTACTATGGCTACACCTTC. Its protein product is CASGGPGQGAFYYGYTF.

This clonotype has ten or more counts. The V call is TRBV6-2 or TRBV6-3, the J call TRBJ1-5; D not certain. The CDR3 spans 15 residues. Germline V gene sequence: CDR1 MNHEY, CDR2 SVGEGT. Trimming cost V 5 bases and J 2 bases, with 13 bases left between them. The CDR3 is CASSLLLTRNQPQHF. The CDR3 DNA reads TGTGCCAGCAGTCTCTTACTGACCCGCAATCAGCCCCAGCATTTT.

Concerning this clonotype: Given a much more abundant clone one base away, this may be a read error. This chain connects TRBV7-9 to TRBJ1-5; perhaps TRBD1 as D (6 bases). V was cut by 10 bases and J by 0 bases, with 19 bases left in between. The CDR3 sequence is 16 residues long. Germline CDR1 and CDR2: SEHNR and FQNEAQ (reference sequence). CDR3: CATSLPGGHSNQPQHF. The CDR3 nucleotides read TGTGCCACCAGTCTCCCTGGGGGGCATAGCAATCAGCCCCAGCATTTT. Supplemented by reference TRBV7-9 and TRBJ1-5, the full variable domain reads DTGVSQNPRHKITKRGQNVTFRCDPISEHNRLYWYRQTLGQGPEFLTYFQNEAQLEKSRLLSDRFSAERPKGSFSTLEIQRTEQGDSAMYLCATSLPGGHSNQPQHFGDGTRLSIL.

J is TRBJ2-2 and V is TRBV5-5, with D unclear. The CDR3 has 14 residues. V was clipped by 5 bases and J by 7 bases, with 15 bases between them. CDR1 and CDR2 from the germline V gene are SGHKS and YYEKEE (reference sequence). Written as DNA, the CDR3 is TGTGCCAGCAGACCTGGGTACGTCTGCGGGGAGCTGTTTTTT. Translation gives CASRPGYVCGELFF. The full variable domain, rest sourced from reference TRBV5-5 and TRBJ2-2, is DAGVTQSPTHLIKTRGQQVTLRCSPISGHKSVSWYQQVLGQGPQFIFQYYEKEERGRGNFPDRFSARQFPNYSSELNVNALLLGDSALYLCASRPGYVCGELFFGEGSRLTVL.

This clonotype appeared many times. V gene TRBV7-7 combines with J gene TRBJ2-2, with unresolved D. The CDR3 runs to 13 residues. With 5 bases removed from V and 5 bases from J, the gap between germline ends came to 9 bases. Germline V gene sequence: CDR1 SSHAT, CDR2 FNYEAQ (reference sequence). CDR3 residues: CASSAYITGELFF. CDR3 sequence (DNA): TGTGCCAGCAGCGCTTACATAACCGGGGAGCTGTTTTTT. Filled out from reference TRBV7-7 and TRBJ2-2, the complete variable domain reads GAGVSQSPRYKVTKRGQDVTLRCDPISSHATLYWYQQALGQGPEFLTYFNYEAQPDKSGLPSDRFSAERPEGSISTLTIQRTEQRDSAMYRCASSAYITGELFFGEGSRLTVL.

A note on this clonotype: A read error may produce the germline difference seen at one junction end. The chain couples TRBV30 to TRBJ2-5, with no clear D. Germline V gene sequence: CDR1 GTSNPN, CDR2 SVGIG (reference sequence). There are 13 residues in the CDR3. CDR3 DNA sequence: TGTGCTTGGAGCTTTACGGTCAGCGAGACCCAGTACTTC. It codes for CAWSFTVSETQYF.

This clonotype was observed at least ten times. CDR3 loop: CSAPGTGRNTGELFF. The CDR3 nucleotides are TGCAGTGCCCCCGGGACAGGGCGTAACACCGGGGAGCTGTTTTTT. The V call is TRBV20-1, the J call TRBJ2-2; 9 bases map to TRBD1. The CDR3 runs to 15 residues. The germline V gene has CDR1 DFQATT and CDR2 SNEGSKA (reference sequence). J gave up 2 bases and V 6 bases, and 7 bases lay outside the gene matches.

V and J are TRBV30 and TRBJ2-1; 7 positions agree with TRBD2. V was clipped by 1 base and J by 9 bases; unmatched bases: 15. The germline CDR1 and CDR2 sequences are GTSNPN and SVGIG (reference sequence). CDR3 size: 16 residues. The CDR3 DNA reads as TGTGCCTGGAGTGGGGGCCGACTAGCCTCATACCGTGAGCAGTTCTTC. Amino acid sequence: CAWSGGRLASYREQFF.

The J gene is TRBJ2-2, the V gene TRBV5-6; D is unclear. CDR3 length equals 15 residues. Germline V gene sequence: CDR1 SGHDT, CDR2 YYEEEE. V was pared by 1 base and J by 1 base, with 8 bases between. The CDR3: CASSLTTGNTGELFF. In DNA, the CDR3 is TGTGCCAGCAGCTTGACAACGGGGAACACCGGGGAGCTGTTTTTT.

This clonotype occurred many times. The chain carries TRBV27 and TRBJ2-1, with 10 bases lining up with TRBD1. The CDR3 length is 15 residues. Germline V lookup: CDR1 MNHEY, CDR2 SMNVEV (reference sequence). The V and J ends lost 2 bases and 4 bases, in that order; junction bases with no gene match: 2. The DNA for the CDR3 is TGTGCCAGCAGTTTAGACAGGGGGCTGTACAATGAGCAGTTCTTC. As protein: CASSLDRGLYNEQFF.

This clonotype occurred many times. V gene TRBV27 combines with J gene TRBJ1-2, with unresolved D. Germline V CDR1 and CDR2: MNHEY, SMNVEV (reference sequence). V shed 4 bases and J shed 3 bases, with 9 bases lying between them. The CDR3 spans 13 residues. The CDR3 protein is CASSSGGYYGYTF. The CDR3 DNA sequence: TGTGCCAGCAGTTCGGGAGGTTACTATGGCTACACCTTC.

The V call is TRBV6-5, the J call TRBJ1-2, with TRBD1 identical over 7 bases. Germline V gene sequence: CDR1 MNHEY, CDR2 SVGAGI. The junction had 5 bases not matched to a gene; V was cut back by 0 bases and J by 4 bases. The CDR3 totals 15 residues. CDR3: CASSYSRDSAYGYTF. DNA for the CDR3: TGTGCCAGCAGTTACTCCCGGGACAGCGCCTATGGCTACACCTTC.

The CDR3 DNA sequence: TGTGCCAGCAGTTACGGGCTAGTGGAGACCCAGTACTTC. Its translation is CASSYGLVETQYF. The chain joins TRBV6-2 or TRBV6-3 to TRBJ2-5, with D uncertain. V was shortened by 2 bases and J by 5 bases, with 9 bases between the two germline ends. Germline loops: CDR1 MNHEY, CDR2 SVGEGT. There are 13 residues in the CDR3.

The chain carries TRBV18 and TRBJ2-1; no clear D. Trimming took off 7 bases at V and 4 bases at J, with 8 bases between the two ends. The CDR3 is made up of 12 amino acids. Germline lookup yields CDR1 KGHSH and CDR2 LQKENI. The CDR3 spells CASLPSYNEQFF. The CDR3 nucleotides are TGTGCCAGCTTACCTAGTTACAATGAGCAGTTCTTC.

This clonotype occurred many times. CDR3 amino acids: CASSLNPGADTGELFF. CDR3 DNA sequence: TGTGCCAGCAGCTTAAATCCAGGGGCTGACACCGGGGAGCTGTTTTTT. The chain links TRBV7-3 to TRBJ2-2; TRBD1 is a possible D gene (6 bases). The CDR3 is made up of 16 amino acids. Germline V gene sequence: CDR1 SGHTA, CDR2 FQGTGA. The V end lost 1 base, the J end lost 3 bases, and 12 bases lay between the germline ends.

This clonotype has a count of ten or more. The chain carries TRBV11-1 and TRBJ2-3; 12 nucleotides match TRBD2. Trimming cost V 5 bases and J 5 bases; bases outside gene matches: 11. The CDR3 totals 17 residues. Germline CDR1 SGHAT, CDR2 FQDESV (reference sequence). CDR3 coding DNA: TGTGCCAGCAGCCCATCGACTAGCGGGAGTCTCGAAGATACGCAGTATTTT. Amino acids: CASSPSTSGSLEDTQYF.

There are many counts of this clonotype. The CDR3 protein is CSAGTSAHVLTSDTQYF. In nucleotides, the CDR3 is TGCAGTGCCGGGACTAGTGCACATGTTTTAACATCAGATACGCAGTATTTT. V and J are TRBV20-1 and TRBJ2-3; 8 bases align to TRBD2. The CDR3 is 17 amino acids. Germline lookup yields CDR1 DFQATT and CDR2 SNEGSKA (reference sequence). Unmatched junction bases numbered 18, after V lost 6 bases and J lost 4 bases.

The chain is built from TRBV11-1 and TRBJ2-2; the D gene is possibly TRBD2 (6 bases). Between the trimmed V and J ends, which lost 4 bases and 0 bases, there was a span of 18 bases. Germline loops: CDR1 SGHAT, CDR2 FQDESV (reference sequence). CDR3 size: 18 residues. The CDR3 bases are TGTGCCAGCAGCTCAACCCCGCGGACTATTTCGAACACCGGGGAGCTGTTTTTT. Protein sequence: CASSSTPRTISNTGELFF.